The clone carrying this T cell receptor beta chain was counted many times. Its antigen is as yet unknown. The sample originates from a study of T cell repertoires in cytomegalovirus infection. Study-wide background: Indicated by public TCR beta signatures were CMV infection and matching HLA type. General study findings and limits: Individuals carrying CMV plus the relevant HLA were identified by cumulative frequency of public TCR beta families.

V gave up 4 bases and J gave up 3 bases; unmatched junction bases: 4. Germline CDR1 is SGHTA and CDR2 is FQGNSA. This CDR3 region has 14 residues. TCRdb reprocessed the reads with MiXCR, giving one entry per CDR3 protein. The sample contains more than 400,000 distinct CDR3 sequences, 26% of which appear only once. V gene TRBV7-2 combines with J gene TRBJ1-1; 8 nucleotides agree with TRBD1. The receptor's source is a human donor in good health (CMV status not recorded). Some clones in this sample may be carry-over from other donors' samples. Sample: PBMCs. This chain's CDR3 is CASSSQGAYTEAFF. CDR3 DNA: TGTGCCAGCAGCTCCCAGGGGGCATACACTGAAGCTTTCTTT.